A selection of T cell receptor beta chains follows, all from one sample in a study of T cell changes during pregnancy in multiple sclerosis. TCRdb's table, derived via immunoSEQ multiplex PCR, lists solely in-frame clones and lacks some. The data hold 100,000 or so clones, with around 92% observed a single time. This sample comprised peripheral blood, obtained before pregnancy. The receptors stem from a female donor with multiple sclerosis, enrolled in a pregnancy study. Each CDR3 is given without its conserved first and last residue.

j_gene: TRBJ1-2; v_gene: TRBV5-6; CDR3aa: ASSLGDRNYGYT
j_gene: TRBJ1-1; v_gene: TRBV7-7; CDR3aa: ASSVTENTEAF
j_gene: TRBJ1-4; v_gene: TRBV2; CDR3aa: ASSTTGFGKLF
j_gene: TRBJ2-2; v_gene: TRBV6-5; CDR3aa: ASSYQLRNTGELF
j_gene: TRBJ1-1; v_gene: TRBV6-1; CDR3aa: ASRPYYMNTEAF
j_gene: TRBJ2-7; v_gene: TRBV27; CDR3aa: ASSLTLGGPNEQY
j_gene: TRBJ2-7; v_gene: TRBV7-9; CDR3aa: ASSLGQGAYEQY
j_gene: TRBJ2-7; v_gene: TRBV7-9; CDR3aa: ASSLVTGGNEQY
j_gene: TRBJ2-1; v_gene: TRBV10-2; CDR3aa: ASSVGTFYEQF
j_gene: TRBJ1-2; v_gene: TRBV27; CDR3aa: ASSFRDRGLNYGYT
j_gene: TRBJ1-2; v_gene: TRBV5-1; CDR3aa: ASSLQRDGYT
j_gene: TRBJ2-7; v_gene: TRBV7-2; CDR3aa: ASSLGRGSGATYEQY
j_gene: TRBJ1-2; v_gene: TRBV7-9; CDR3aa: ASSYRDREGYT
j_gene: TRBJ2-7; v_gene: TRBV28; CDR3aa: ASRSGTNSYEQY
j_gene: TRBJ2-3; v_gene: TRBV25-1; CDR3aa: ASRHWRSSTDTQY